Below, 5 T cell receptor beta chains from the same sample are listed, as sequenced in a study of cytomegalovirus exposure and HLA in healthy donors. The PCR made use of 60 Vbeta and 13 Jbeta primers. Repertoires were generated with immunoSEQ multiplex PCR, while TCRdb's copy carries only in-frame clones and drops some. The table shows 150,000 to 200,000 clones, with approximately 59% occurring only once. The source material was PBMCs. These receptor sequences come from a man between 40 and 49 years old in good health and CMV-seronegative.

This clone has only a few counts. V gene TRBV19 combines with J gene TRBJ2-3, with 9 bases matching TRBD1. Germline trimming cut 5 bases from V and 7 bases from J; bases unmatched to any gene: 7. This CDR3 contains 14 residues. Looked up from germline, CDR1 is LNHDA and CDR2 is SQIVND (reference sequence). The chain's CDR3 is CASSEQGAGNTQYF. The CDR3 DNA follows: TGTGCCAGTAGTGAACAGGGGGCAGGGAATACGCAGTATTTT.

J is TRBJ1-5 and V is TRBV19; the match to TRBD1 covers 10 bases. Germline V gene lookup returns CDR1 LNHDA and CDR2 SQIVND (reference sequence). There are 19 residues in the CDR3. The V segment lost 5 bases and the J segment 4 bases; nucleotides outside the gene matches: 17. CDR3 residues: CASSAQTGGVKSLNQPQHF. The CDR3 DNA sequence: TGTGCCAGTAGTGCACAGACAGGGGGCGTTAAGTCGTTGAATCAGCCCCAGCATTTT.

The CDR3 DNA is TGTGCCAGCAGCCATGACCCCGGGACTAGCGGGATAAATGAGCAGTTCTTC. Translated: CASSHDPGTSGINEQFF. This chain links TRBV4-2 with TRBJ2-1; 13 bases are a match to TRBD2. J gave up 7 bases and V 3 bases, and 9 bases lay outside the gene matches. CDR3 size: 17 residues. Per the germline V gene, CDR1 is LGHNA and CDR2 is YNFKEQ.

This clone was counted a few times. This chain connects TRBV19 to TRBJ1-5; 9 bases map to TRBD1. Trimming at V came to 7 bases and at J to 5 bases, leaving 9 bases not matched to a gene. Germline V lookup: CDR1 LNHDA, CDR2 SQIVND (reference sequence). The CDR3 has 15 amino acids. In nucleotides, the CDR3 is TGTGCCAGTAACCCGGACAGGGGTGGAGATCAGCCCCAGCATTTT. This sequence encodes CASNPDRGGDQPQHF.

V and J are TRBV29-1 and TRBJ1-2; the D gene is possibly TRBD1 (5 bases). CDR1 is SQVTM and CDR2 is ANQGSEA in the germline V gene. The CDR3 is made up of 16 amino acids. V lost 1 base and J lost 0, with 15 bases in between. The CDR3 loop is CSVEGPDSTANYGYTF. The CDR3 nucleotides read TGCAGCGTTGAAGGCCCCGACAGTACAGCTAACTATGGCTACACCTTC.